The present TCR beta chain was sequenced within a study of blood T cell repertoires in COVID-19. Overall study context: Spain, Italy and the United States supplied samples that represented acute and convalescent COVID-19. Sources were T cells, B-cell-depleted T cells, or PBMCs; the material itself was cDNA or gDNA.

This CDR3 region has 15 residues. The germline gives CDR1 MGHRA, CDR2 YSYEKL. Trimming at V came to 3 bases and at J to 5 bases, leaving 5 bases not matched to a gene. As handled by the study authors: Cell counts per sample came from amplifying reference gene primers. Generated by immunoSEQ multiplex PCR, the TCRdb table keeps only in-frame clones and is missing some. Clone size and V and J calls were adopted from that table, with D and trimming inferred from the DNA. The sample has roughly 68,000 clones, roughly nine tenths seen once; the top ten hold 4% to 5%. The TCR was taken from a woman in her forties or fifties with active COVID-19. The chain couples TRBV4-1 to TRBJ1-5, with TRBD1 matching over 9 bases. Specimen: peripheral blood. The CDR3: CASSQWDRDDQPQHF. The CDR3, as DNA: TGCGCCAGCAGCCAGTGGGACAGGGACGATCAGCCCCAGCATTTT.